The present T cell receptor beta chain was sequenced within a study of shared clonotypes between healthy human individuals. This CDR3 is built from 15 residues. Per germline, CDR1 LNHDA and CDR2 SQIVND (reference sequence). Trimming shortened V by 4 bases and J by 3 bases, and 13 bases separated the two germline ends. This clone was seen repeatedly, ten times or more. Its target is unknown. TCRdb's copy holds only in-frame clones and misses some; the assay was immunoSEQ multiplex PCR. The data show roughly 510,000 clones, 75% to 80% seen once. Within Nashville, Tennessee resided all donors, each a Caucasian adult. Overall study findings and caveats: Limited genetic and exposure-history diversity came from having few donors.

V usage is TRBV19 and J usage is TRBJ1-3; no definite D call. The source material was PBMCs. This sequence was found in a woman between 40 and 55 years old in good health. Some clones in this sample may be carry-over from other donors' samples. This CDR3 reads CASSTWDGSGNTIYF. In DNA, the CDR3 is TGTGCCAGTAGTACCTGGGATGGGAGTGGAAACACCATATATTTT.